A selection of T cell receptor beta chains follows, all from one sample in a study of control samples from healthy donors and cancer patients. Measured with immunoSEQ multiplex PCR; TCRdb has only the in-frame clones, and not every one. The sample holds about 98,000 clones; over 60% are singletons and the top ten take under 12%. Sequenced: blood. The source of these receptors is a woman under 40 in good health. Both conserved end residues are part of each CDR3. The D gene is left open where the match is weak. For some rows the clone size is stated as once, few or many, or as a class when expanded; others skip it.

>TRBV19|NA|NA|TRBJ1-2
TGTGCCAGTAGTAGAGGACAGTACTATGGCTACACCTTC
CASSRGQYYGYTF
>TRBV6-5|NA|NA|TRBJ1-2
TGTGCCAGCAAACTGGACAGCCTTAACTATGGCTACACCTTC
CASKLDSLNYGYTF
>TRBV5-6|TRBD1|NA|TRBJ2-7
TGTGCCAGCAGCTCGCGGGACAGGGACTACGAGCAGTACTTC
CASSSRDRDYEQYF
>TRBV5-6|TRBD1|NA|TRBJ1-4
TGTGCCAGCAGCTTGGCCGGACAGGGGAATGAAAAACTGTTTTTT
CASSLAGQGNEKLFF
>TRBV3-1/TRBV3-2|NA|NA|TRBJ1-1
TGTGCCAGCAGCCAAAAACAGAACACTGAAGCTTTCTTT
CASSQKQNTEAFF
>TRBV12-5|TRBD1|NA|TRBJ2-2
TGTGCTAGTGGTTTGGCCGGGACAGCGAACACCGGGGAGCTGTTTTTT
CASGLAGTANTGELFF
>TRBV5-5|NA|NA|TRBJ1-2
TGTGCCAGCAGCCTCACTACAGGGCCTAGCTATGGCTACACCTTC
CASSLTTGPSYGYTF
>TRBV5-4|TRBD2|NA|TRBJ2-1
TGTGCCAGCAGCCCCGACGGAGCGGGGAGCTTCAATGAGCAGTTCTTC
CASSPDGAGSFNEQFF
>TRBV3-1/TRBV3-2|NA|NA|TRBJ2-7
TGTGCCAGCAGCTCTAGGAGCAGCTCCTACGAGCAGTACTTC
CASSSRSSSYEQYF
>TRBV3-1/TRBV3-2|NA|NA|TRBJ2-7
TGTGCCAGCAGCAGAACGACTCTCCCCTACGAGCAGTACTTC
CASSRTTLPYEQYF
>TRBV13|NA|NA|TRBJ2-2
TGTGCCAGCAGCTTAAAAGGGGGAAGGTCTACCGGGGAGCTGTTTTTT
CASSLKGGRSTGELFF
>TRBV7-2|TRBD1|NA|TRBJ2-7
TGTGCCAGCAGTCGGACAGGCGTGTGGGAAGAGCAGTACTTC
CASSRTGVWEEQYF
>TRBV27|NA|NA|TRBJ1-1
TGTGCCAGCAGTCCTGCCTTCAGGGGACCCACTGAAGCTTTCTTT
CASSPAFRGPTEAFF
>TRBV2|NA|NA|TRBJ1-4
TGTGCCAGCAGGCCCAGCCCAGGGACTGAAAAACTGTTTTTT
CASRPSPGTEKLFF
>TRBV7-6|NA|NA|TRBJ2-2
TGTGCCAGCAGCTTAGAAACAGGGAGCACCGGGGAGCTGTTTTTT
CASSLETGSTGELFF
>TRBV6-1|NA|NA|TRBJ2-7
TGTGCCAGCAGTGAAGGAGGGTTGCCCGAGCAGTACTTC
CASSEGGLPEQYF
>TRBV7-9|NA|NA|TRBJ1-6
TGTGCCAGCAGCTTACAGGGTTATAATTCACCCCTCCACTTT
CASSLQGYNSPLHF
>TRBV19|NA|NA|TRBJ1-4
TGTGCCAGTAGTATTTGGGGTCGGGAAAAACTGTTTTTT
CASSIWGREKLFF
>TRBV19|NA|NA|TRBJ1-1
TGTGCCAGTACCTTTATGGGGGGATGGACTGAAGCTTTCTTT
CASTFMGGWTEAFF
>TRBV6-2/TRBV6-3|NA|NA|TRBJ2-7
TGTGCCAGCAGTATCTGGGGCAACTCCTACGAGCAGTACTTC
CASSIWGNSYEQYF
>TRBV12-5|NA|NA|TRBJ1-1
TGTGCTAGTGGTTTTGGGGTACGAGCGGGCACTGAAGCTTTCTTT
CASGFGVRAGTEAFF
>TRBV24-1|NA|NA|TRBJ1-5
TGTGCCACCAGTGACCCTTACGGCAATCAGCCCCAGCATTTT
CATSDPYGNQPQHF
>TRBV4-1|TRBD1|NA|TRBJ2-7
TGCGCCAGCAGCCAAGAAAGACAGGGCTCCTACGAGCAGTACTTC
CASSQERQGSYEQYF
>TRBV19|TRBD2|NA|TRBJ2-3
TGTGCCAGTAGTATAGCGGCTAGCGGGGGGCAGTTGGATACGCAGTATTTT
CASSIAASGGQLDTQYF
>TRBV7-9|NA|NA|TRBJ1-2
TGTGCCAGCAGCTTAGCCGGGAAGGTCTATGGCTACACCTTC
CASSLAGKVYGYTF
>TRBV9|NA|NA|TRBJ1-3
TGTGCCAGCAGGGGCCAGGCCGGGGGAAACACCATATATTTT
CASRGQAGGNTIYF
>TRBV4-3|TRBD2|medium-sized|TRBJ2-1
TGCGCCAGCAGCCGGGTAGCGGGGGGGCTAGGGGAGCAGTTCTTC
CASSRVAGGLGEQFF
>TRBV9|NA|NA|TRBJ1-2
TGTGCCAGCAGACAATATCCCGGGGGATCATATGGCTACACCTTC
CASRQYPGGSYGYTF
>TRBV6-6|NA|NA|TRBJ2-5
TGTGCCAGCAGAGGGGGGTTCAGGGAGACCCAGTACTTC
CASRGGFRETQYF
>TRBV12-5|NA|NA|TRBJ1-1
TGTGCTAGTGGCCCCACACAATTTAACACTGAAGCTTTCTTT
CASGPTQFNTEAFF
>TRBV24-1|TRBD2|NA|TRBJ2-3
TGTGCCACCAGTGTCGGGGGGGGACAACCCACAGATACGCAGTATTTT
CATSVGGGQPTDTQYF
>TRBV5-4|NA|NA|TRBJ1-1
TGTGCCAGCAGCTTGGCCAGAGGGTATGAAGCTTTCTTT
CASSLARGYEAFF